Listed below are T cell receptor beta chains from one sample, sequenced in a study of T cells in Graves' hyperthyroidism and ophthalmopathy. TCRdb analysed the multiplex PCR reads with MiXCR anew, one entry per CDR3 protein. The repertoire includes hundreds of thousands of distinct CDR3 sequences, roughly 46% of them detected once, and less than 9.5% sits in the top ten. Sequenced material: peripheral blood or thyroid tissue (not recorded which). These receptors all stem from an adult man with Graves' disease, either hyperthyroidism or ophthalmopathy (not recorded which). The CDR3 runs from the conserved cysteine through the conserved F or W. D genes are given only for firm matches. Expanded clones are given a class, and other clones once, few, many or no size at all.

D	V	size	J	DNA	CDR3
TRBD2	TRBV7-6	.	TRBJ2-7	TGTGCCAGCAGCTTGGGGGGCCTAGCGGGGGTCTGCTTC	CASSLGGLAGVCF
.	TRBV10-3	.	TRBJ1-3	TGTGCCATCAGTGAAAGACAACTCTCTGGAAACACCATATATTTT	CAISERQLSGNTIYF
.	TRBV6-1	.	TRBJ1-5	TGTGCCAGCAGTGAGCCCTACAGGGCGTTTTGGAACAATCAGCCCCAGCATTTT	CASSEPYRAFWNNQPQHF
.	TRBV5-1	few	TRBJ1-4	TGCGCCAGCAGCGGGCCCGGAAGGAATGAAAAACTGTTTTTT	CASSGPGRNEKLFF
.	TRBV7-7	.	TRBJ2-7	TGTGCCAGCAGCCAAGGGTTAGGATCGAGCTCCTACGAGCAGTACTTC	CASSQGLGSSSYEQYF
.	TRBV20-1	few	TRBJ1-5	TGCAGTGCCGCCCTAGGCTCCGGGGGCGGGAGACAGCCCCAGCATTTT	CSAALGSGGGRQPQHF
.	TRBV2	few	TRBJ1-2	TGTGCCAGCAGTAACTCGGACAGCTATGGCTACACCTTC	CASSNSDSYGYTF
TRBD1	TRBV3-1	.	TRBJ1-1	TGTGCCAGCAATCAGGGGGCTGGTGAAGCTTTCTTT	CASNQGAGEAFF
.	TRBV9	few	TRBJ1-2	TGTGCCAGCAGCGCCAGGGGAGACTATGGCTACACCTTC	CASSARGDYGYTF
TRBD1	TRBV6-1	.	TRBJ2-7	TGTGCCAGCAGCCTTACCGGACAGGGGAGAACCTACGAGCAGTACTTC	CASSLTGQGRTYEQYF
.	TRBV24-1	.	TRBJ2-6	TGTGCCACCAGTGATGGAGGGAACGGGGCCAACGTCCTGACTTTC	CATSDGGNGANVLTF
TRBD1	TRBV12-3/TRBV12-4	many	TRBJ1-2	TGTGCCAGCAGAGGACAGGGAGGTGGCTACACCTTC	CASRGQGGGYTF
TRBD2	TRBV6-5	.	TRBJ2-5	TGTGCCAGCAGTTACTTGGGCGGGAGGCAAGAGACCCAGTACTTC	CASSYLGGRQETQYF
TRBD1	TRBV7-3	few	TRBJ2-7	TGTGCCAGCAGGCCCTCGGGACAGGTCCCCTACGAGCAGTACTTC	CASRPSGQVPYEQYF
.	TRBV5-1	.	TRBJ2-2	TGCGCCAGCACCCCGGACGTCAGGCTGAACACCGGGGAGCTGTTTTTT	CASTPDVRLNTGELFF
TRBD1	TRBV24-1	many	TRBJ1-5	TGTGCCACCAGTGGACAGGGTTATCAGCCCCAGCATTTT	CATSGQGYQPQHF
TRBD1	TRBV5-1	.	TRBJ2-7	TGCGCCAGCAGCGCCGGGACAGGGTACTACGAGCAGTACTTC	CASSAGTGYYEQYF
.	TRBV12-3/TRBV12-4	.	TRBJ2-7	TGTGCCAGCAGTTTACAGGGGATCGAACAGTACTTC	CASSLQGIEQYF
TRBD2	TRBV20-1	many	TRBJ2-5	TGCAGTGCTTCGACTAGCGAAGAGACCCAGTACTTC	CSASTSEETQYF
.	TRBV6-1	.	TRBJ1-1	TGTGCCAGCAGGGGGGGGGCGACTGAAGCTTTCTTT	CASRGGATEAFF
.	TRBV7-2	.	TRBJ1-2	TGTGCCAGCAGCTTAGCGACTGACGGGGGAGCTTATGGCTACACCTTC	CASSLATDGGAYGYTF
.	TRBV7-9	.	TRBJ1-1	TGTGCCAGCAGCTCCCGGGACATGGGCCGCGAAGCTTTCTTT	CASSSRDMGREAFF
.	TRBV3-1	.	TRBJ1-2	TGTGCCAGCAGCTTTGAGGGACTAGGAGTTGACTATGGCTACACCTTC	CASSFEGLGVDYGYTF
.	TRBV24-1	many	TRBJ1-3	TGTGCCACCAGTACGGGACATCCATCTGGAAACACCATATATTTT	CATSTGHPSGNTIYF
.	TRBV6-5	.	TRBJ1-6	TGTGCCAGCAGTGAACTGATATGGGGAAAAGGCGCACCCCTCCACTTT	CASSELIWGKGAPLHF
.	TRBV7-9	once	TRBJ2-5	TGTGCCAGCAGCTTGAAGGGATGGGGCGAGACCCAGTACTTC	CASSLKGWGETQYF
TRBD1	TRBV7-9	many	TRBJ2-7	TGTGCCAGCAGCTTAGAGGTTGGGACAGGGTTAAACTTC	CASSLEVGTGLNF
.	TRBV7-9	many	TRBJ2-5	TGTGCCAGCAGCTTAGGACAGAGGGAGACCCAGTACTTC	CASSLGQRETQYF
.	TRBV20-1	few	TRBJ1-5	TGCAGTGCTAGAGATCGGGCCACGGGGCAGCCCCAGCATTTT	CSARDRATGQPQHF
TRBD2	TRBV7-9	.	TRBJ2-5	TGTGCTAGCAGCTTACAACTAGCGGAAGAGACCCAGTACTTC	CASSLQLAEETQYF
.	TRBV20-1	.	TRBJ1-5	TGCAGTGCTAGGGATGACGAGGCGGGAGGGCAGCCCCAGCATTTT	CSARDDEAGGQPQHF
.	TRBV20-1	.	TRBJ1-2	TGCAGTGCTTCAGATGTTTCAGGCTATGGCTACACCTTC	CSASDVSGYGYTF
.	TRBV5-8	.	TRBJ2-7	TGTGCCAGCAGCTTGGTGGGCAGTCGGGACGAGCAGTACTTC	CASSLVGSRDEQYF
TRBD2	TRBV29-1	.	TRBJ2-7	TGCAGCGTCAGTAGCGGGAGTCTCGGCGAGCAGTACTTC	CSVSSGSLGEQYF
TRBD2	TRBV24-1	.	TRBJ2-5	TGTGCCACCAGTGACAGGGCGGGGGAAGAAGAGACCCAGTACTTC	CATSDRAGEEETQYF
.	TRBV19	.	TRBJ1-6	TGTGCCTGGAGTGCGACACCGGTAAATTCACCCCTCCACTTT	CAWSATPVNSPLHF
TRBD2	TRBV9	.	TRBJ2-5	TGTGCCAGCAGCCCTTTTGCTAGCGGGGGGATGGAGACCCAGTACTTC	CASSPFASGGMETQYF
.	TRBV10-2	many	TRBJ2-5	TGCGCCAGCAGTGAGCCCAACCAAGAGACCCAGTACTTC	CASSEPNQETQYF
TRBD1	TRBV7-2	.	TRBJ1-2	TGTGCCAGCAGCTTAGGAGGGGGACAGGGATATGGCTACACCTTC	CASSLGGGQGYGYTF
.	TRBV6-7	once	TRBJ2-7	TGTGCCAGCAGTTACTCGGCAGGGAGCTCCTACGAGCAGTACTTC	CASSYSAGSSYEQYF
.	TRBV5-1	.	TRBJ1-6	TGCGCCAGCAGCGGAGGTCCATCGAGAGATTCACCCCTCCACTTT	CASSGGPSRDSPLHF
.	TRBV5-8	few	TRBJ1-5	TGTGCCAGCAGCTTGGACGGTGGTCTAGGGCCCCAGCATTTT	CASSLDGGLGPQHF
TRBD2	TRBV7-9	.	TRBJ2-2	TGCGCCAGCAGCGAGGGACTAGGGAAGGCCGGGGAGCTGTTTTTT	CASSEGLGKAGELFF
.	TRBV5-1	few	TRBJ1-1	TGCGCCAGCAGCTTACAGCTAGGTGGCTCTGAAGCTTTCTTT	CASSLQLGGSEAFF
TRBD1	TRBV5-1	.	TRBJ1-5	TGTGCCAGCAGCTCCGGGACAGGGGGTCAGCCCCAGCATTTT	CASSSGTGGQPQHF
TRBD1	TRBV5-1	few	TRBJ1-1	TGCGCCAGCGTCGACAGGGGGAACACTGAAGCTTTCTTT	CASVDRGNTEAFF
TRBD1	TRBV7-9	few	TRBJ1-2	TGTGCCAGCAGCCAGTTGGGACAGGGAGACAATGGCTACACCTTC	CASSQLGQGDNGYTF
.	TRBV6-1	few	TRBJ1-1	TGTGCCAGCACCGAGAGGGGTAAGAATGAAGCTTTCTTT	CASTERGKNEAFF
.	TRBV5-1	.	TRBJ1-1	TGCGCCAGCAGCTTGGTCCTGGGTATGGACACTGAAGCTTTCTTT	CASSLVLGMDTEAFF
TRBD1	TRBV7-2	many	TRBJ1-2	TGTGCCAGCAGTTTAAGACAGGGCTATGGCTACACCTTC	CASSLRQGYGYTF
TRBD1	TRBV10-3	.	TRBJ1-2	TGTGCCATCAGCCTGGGACAGGGGGACGGCTACACCTTC	CAISLGQGDGYTF
.	TRBV7-2	.	TRBJ1-5	TGTGCCAGCAGCTTAGATGATTTTAGCAATCAGCCCCAGCATTTT	CASSLDDFSNQPQHF
.	TRBV7-3	.	TRBJ2-5	TGTGCCAGCAGCAGACGAACGGGAACTACCGAGACGAACCAAGAGACCCAGTACTTC	CASSRRTGTTETNQETQYF
.	TRBV20-1	few	TRBJ2-7	TGCAGTGCTAGAGGCAGCCGTACCGCCGATCAGTACTTC	CSARGSRTADQYF
.	TRBV9	.	TRBJ1-5	TGTGCCAGCAGCGTAGCAGGGAGCCCCAATCAGCCCCAGCATTTT	CASSVAGSPNQPQHF